Each of the 31 T cell receptor beta chains below was sequenced from the same sample in a study of naive and memory T cell subsets. The beta constant-region primer was an equimolar mix of two oligonucleotides covering TRBC1 and TRBC2. Ligated cDNA was amplified by four rounds of PCR with nested alpha and beta constant-region primers and SP2. TCRdb passed the UMI-ligation and nested PCR reads through MiXCR, listing each CDR3 protein once. The table shows about 120,000 distinct CDR3 sequences, with about 36% occurring only once. Sequencing was done on a sample of central memory CD4+ T cells from blood. The receptors derive from a human donor in good health.

This clonotype was picked up many times. CDR3 coding DNA: TGTGCCAGCAGTTACTCAGGGTACTACGAGCAGTACTTC. Encoded protein: CASSYSGYYEQYF. The chain couples TRBV6-5 to TRBJ2-7; no clear D. Germline V gives CDR1 MNHEY, CDR2 SVGAGI. The CDR3 length is 13 residues. Trimming left V 0 bases short and J 3 bases short, with 6 bases between.

This sequence joins TRBV20-1 and TRBJ2-7; 7 bases match TRBD1. This CDR3 is built from 17 residues. Trimming cost V 1 base and J 1 base; bases outside gene matches: 13. CDR1 is DFQATT and CDR2 is SNEGSKA in the germline V gene (reference sequence). The CDR3 loop is CSARGSPRQGLSYEQYF. CDR3 sequence (DNA): TGCAGTGCTAGAGGGTCCCCGAGACAGGGTCTTTCCTACGAGCAGTACTTC.

The gene calls are TRBV28 and TRBJ2-7, with 7 bases lining up with TRBD1. The germline gives CDR1 MDHEN, CDR2 SYDVKM. The CDR3 loop spans 18 amino acids. The ends lost 2 bases at V and 4 bases at J; junction bases unmatched: 17. The CDR3, as DNA: TGTGCCAGCAGTTTAGTCCTGAAAGAGACGGGACAGAAATACGAGCAGTACTTC. This encodes CASSLVLKETGQKYEQYF.

The chain carries TRBV14 and TRBJ1-2; TRBD1 might be the D (6 bases). The V and J ends lost 3 bases and 6 bases respectively, with 11 bases between them. CDR1 is SGHDN and CDR2 is FVKESK in the germline V gene. The CDR3 is made up of 13 amino acids. CDR3 amino acids: CASSQDRMDGYTF. DNA for the CDR3: TGTGCCAGCAGCCAGGACAGAATGGATGGCTACACCTTC.

The chain employs TRBV11-2 and TRBJ2-1; 10 nucleotides align to TRBD2. V lost 5 bases, J lost 2 bases, and 9 bases stayed unmatched. CDR1 and CDR2 from the germline V gene are SGHAT and FQNNGV. There are 17 residues in the CDR3. The CDR3 nucleotides read TGTGCCAGCAGCCGTACCGCTAGCGGGGGAGCCTACAATGAGCAGTTCTTC. This encodes CASSRTASGGAYNEQFF.

This clonotype was counted only a few times. V is TRBV20-1 and J is TRBJ1-3; D is undetermined. CDR1 is DFQATT and CDR2 is SNEGSKA in the germline V gene (reference sequence). The germline V and J ends were trimmed by 3 bases and 7 bases, with 16 bases remaining between them. The CDR3 runs 14 residues. This chain's CDR3 is CSASELGYDNTIYF. DNA for the CDR3: TGCAGTGCTAGCGAACTGGGCTACGATAACACCATATATTTT.

This clonotype showed up just a few times. The chain links TRBV20-1 to TRBJ1-4, with D unresolved. The CDR3 sequence is 13 residues long. Trimming cost V 3 bases and J 8 bases, with 13 bases left between them. The germline CDR1 and CDR2 sequences are DFQATT and SNEGSKA (reference sequence). In DNA, the CDR3 is TGCAGTGCTAGGGTTCCCGCGGGCGAAAAACTGTTTTTT. This gives the protein CSARVPAGEKLFF.

This chain uses TRBV4-3 with TRBJ1-1; no clear D gene. Germline CDR1 reads LGHNA; CDR2 reads YSLEER. The CDR3 sequence is 14 residues long. The V end was cut by 1 base, the J end by 4 bases, with 10 bases between. The CDR3 coding sequence is TGCGCCAGCAGCCAAGGTCTCAGGTTCACTGAAGCTTTCTTT. This sequence encodes CASSQGLRFTEAFF.

This clonotype was picked up many times. This sequence joins TRBV27 and TRBJ2-5, with D uncertain. This CDR3 contains 13 residues. With 5 bases removed from V and 7 bases from J, the gap between germline ends came to 14 bases. The V gene's germline CDR1 is MNHEY and CDR2 SMNVEV (reference sequence). CDR3 loop: CASSPKLAATQYF. The CDR3 coding sequence is TGTGCCAGCAGTCCAAAATTAGCTGCGACCCAGTACTTC.

The chain uses TRBV28 and TRBJ2-7, with a possible D match to TRBD1 (6 bases). This CDR3 contains 11 residues. V was pared by 9 bases and J by 6 bases, with 12 bases between. Germline lookup yields CDR1 MDHEN and CDR2 SYDVKM. CDR3 loop: CASGGLREQYF. CDR3 in DNA: TGTGCCAGTGGGGGCCTACGCGAGCAGTACTTC.

There are a few counts of this clonotype. The V and J genes are TRBV20-1 and TRBJ2-7; TRBD1 aligns across 9 bases. Germline V gene sequence: CDR1 DFQATT, CDR2 SNEGSKA (reference sequence). J gave up 6 bases and V 7 bases, and 10 bases lay outside the gene matches. This CDR3 spans 13 amino acids. CDR3 bases: TGCAGTGTTTTACAGGGGGCTGGCGTCGAGCAGTACTTC. Translating it yields CSVLQGAGVEQYF.

This clonotype has just a few counts. V gene TRBV29-1 combines with J gene TRBJ1-2, with 7 bases that match TRBD1. Germline trimming cut 6 bases from V and 4 bases from J; bases unmatched to any gene: 11. Germline assignment: CDR1 SQVTM and CDR2 ANQGSEA. The CDR3 consists of 14 residues. The DNA for the CDR3 is TGCAGCGTCGAAACAGGGGAGCGGTTCTATGGCTACACCTTC. Its protein product is CSVETGERFYGYTF.

This clonotype was seen at least ten times. The rearrangement links TRBV29-1 to TRBJ2-1, with D perhaps matching TRBD2 (5 bases). The CDR3 spans 15 residues. From germline, CDR1 is SQVTM and CDR2 ANQGSEA. The V end was cut by 5 bases, the J end by 9 bases, with 23 bases between. CDR3 DNA: TGCAGCGTTTTTCGTCCCGGGATCGTATCGGGTGAGCAGTTCTTC. Amino acid sequence: CSVFRPGIVSGEQFF.

V gene TRBV6-6 combines with J gene TRBJ2-3; 8 positions match TRBD2. This CDR3 spans 17 amino acids. Germline CDR1 MNHNY, CDR2 SVGAGI (reference sequence). The V segment lost 2 bases and the J segment 0 bases; nucleotides outside the gene matches: 7. CDR3 amino acids: CASSYGVAGPSTDTQYF. CDR3 coding DNA: TGTGCCAGCAGTTACGGGGTAGCGGGACCCAGCACAGATACGCAGTATTTT.

DNA for the CDR3: TGTGCCAGCAGCTTGGGGGTAGTTCCAGATACGCAGTATTTT. Residues: CASSLGVVPDTQYF. This chain uses TRBV5-4 with TRBJ2-3; D is ambiguous. CDR1 is SGHNT and CDR2 is YYREEE in the germline V gene (reference sequence). V was pared by 0 bases and J by 4 bases, with 9 bases between. The CDR3 spans 14 residues.

The chain has TRBV3-1 and TRBJ1-3; D may be TRBD1 (6 bases). The V gene's germline CDR1 is LGHDT and CDR2 YNNKEL (reference sequence). The CDR3 is 14 amino acids. Deletions cut 6 bases from V and 1 base from J, with 10 bases between. CDR3 loop: CASRLRGSGNTIYF. The CDR3 DNA is TGTGCCAGCAGACTGAGGGGGTCTGGAAACACCATATATTTT.

V gene TRBV9 combines with J gene TRBJ2-1; TRBD1 agrees at 10 bases. With V trimmed by 2 bases and J by 7 bases, 18 bases remained unmatched. The CDR3 extends over 19 amino acids. Per germline, CDR1 SGDLS and CDR2 YYNGEE. Written as DNA, the CDR3 is TGTGCCAGCAGCGTCGGGATTCCGGGACAGGGGCGAATGGGGAATGAGCAGTTCTTC. Residues: CASSVGIPGQGRMGNEQFF.

The CDR3 nucleotides are TGTGCCAGCTCACCACCCCGGGGAACTTACGGTTCACCCCTCCACTTT. Protein sequence: CASSPPRGTYGSPLHF. This sequence joins TRBV18 and TRBJ1-6; D not resolved. With 0 bases removed from V and 9 bases from J, the gap between germline ends came to 15 bases. CDR3 length: 16 residues. CDR1 KGHSH and CDR2 LQKENI come from the germline V gene.

The rearrangement uses TRBV10-3 and TRBJ2-7; TRBD2 matches 10 bases. CDR1 ENHRY and CDR2 SYGVKD come from the germline V gene. This CDR3 region has 15 residues. Trimming removed 3 bases from V and 4 bases from J; junction bases left unmatched: 6. CDR3 coding DNA: TGTGCCATCAGTGACCCAGCGGGGGGGGAATACGAGCAGTACTTC. It yields the protein CAISDPAGGEYEQYF.

This clonotype was counted a few times. The V and J genes are TRBV12-3 or TRBV12-4 and TRBJ2-1, with 8 bases aligning to TRBD2. The CDR3 consists of 15 residues. The trim removed 6 bases at V and 10 bases at J, leaving 14 bases unmatched. CDR3 DNA sequence: TGTGCCAGCAGACCATCATGGCTGGCGGGGGGAGAGCAGTTCTTC. Protein: CASRPSWLAGGEQFF.

CDR3 loop: CASSPRGTDTQYF. DNA for the CDR3: TGTGCCAGCTCACCCAGAGGCACAGATACGCAGTATTTT. The chain links TRBV18 to TRBJ2-3; D is ambiguous. Germline CDR1 and CDR2: KGHSH and LQKENI. The CDR3 is 13 residues long. V gave up 3 bases and J gave up 1 base, with 5 bases separating them. The variable domain in full, with the rest retrieved from reference TRBV18 and TRBJ2-3, is NAGVMQNPRHLVRRRGQEARLRCSPMKGHSHVYWYRQLPEEGLKFMVYLQKENIIDESGMPKERFSAEFPKEGPSILRIQQVVRGDSAAYFCASSPRGTDTQYFGPGTRLTVL.

The rearrangement links TRBV29-1 to TRBJ1-1; D perhaps matches TRBD1 (5 bases). The CDR3 has 14 amino acids. Germline values: CDR1 SQVTM, CDR2 ANQGSEA. The germline V and J ends were trimmed by 3 bases and 2 bases, with 13 bases remaining between them. Here the CDR3 DNA reads TGCAGCGTTGACCAGGGCGTAAGTAACACTGAAGCTTTCTTT. It specifies CSVDQGVSNTEAFF.

The table lists this clonotype with many counts. J is TRBJ1-1 and V is TRBV7-2, with a possible D match to TRBD1 (6 bases). CDR3 size: 14 residues. Trimming removed 5 bases from V and 4 bases from J, with 14 bases in between. Germline V gene lookup returns CDR1 SGHTA and CDR2 FQGNSA. CDR3 protein: CASSLQDSLTEAFF. CDR3 coding DNA: TGTGCCAGCAGCCTACAGGACAGCCTCACTGAAGCTTTCTTT.

The chain uses TRBV5-5 and TRBJ1-5; D possibly corresponds to TRBD1 (6 bases). Trimming pared 0 bases from V and 4 bases from J, leaving 14 bases between. The germline V gene encodes CDR1 SGHKS and CDR2 YYEKEE (reference sequence). The CDR3 totals 16 residues. CDR3 in amino acids: CASSLGMGGANQPQHF. CDR3 nucleotides: TGTGCCAGCAGCTTGGGAATGGGGGGGGCAAATCAGCCCCAGCATTTT.

This clonotype has just a few counts. The chain is built from TRBV5-1 and TRBJ1-6, with D perhaps matching TRBD1 (6 bases). From germline, CDR1 is SGHRS and CDR2 YFSETQ. V lost 5 bases, J lost 0 bases, and 15 bases lay in between. The CDR3 extends over 17 amino acids. In nucleotides, the CDR3 is TGCGCCAGCAGTCGACAGGAGACTAGCTCCTATAATTCACCCCTCCACTTT. Its protein product is CASSRQETSSYNSPLHF.

This clonotype appeared many times. The chain couples TRBV7-2 to TRBJ2-1; 8 bases are a match to TRBD2. V shed 1 base, J shed 7 bases, and the junction held 9 bases outside the gene matches. Germline lookup yields CDR1 SGHTA and CDR2 FQGNSA. The CDR3 is 16 residues long. The CDR3 protein is CASSLEGGRRRNEQFF. In nucleotides, the CDR3 is TGTGCCAGCAGCTTAGAGGGCGGGAGGAGGCGGAATGAGCAGTTCTTC.

CDR3 sequence: CATSDARTSRETQYF. DNA for the CDR3: TGTGCCACCAGTGATGCCCGGACTAGTAGAGAGACCCAGTACTTC. The chain links TRBV24-1 to TRBJ2-5; 7 nucleotides line up with TRBD2. This CDR3 region has 15 residues. J gave up 4 bases and V 3 bases, and 7 bases lay outside the gene matches. Germline V gene lookup returns CDR1 KGHDR and CDR2 SFDVKD.

The sample holds a few counts of this clonotype. DNA for the CDR3: TGTGCCAGCAGCCAGGGACAGGGGAACGGCGAATGGAACACCGGGGAGCTGTTTTTT. It yields the protein CASSQGQGNGEWNTGELFF. This chain connects TRBV7-9 to TRBJ2-2, with TRBD1 matching over 10 bases. This CDR3 spans 19 amino acids. Germline lookup yields CDR1 SEHNR and CDR2 FQNEAQ (reference sequence). J gave up 1 base and V 5 bases, and 13 bases lay outside the gene matches.

This sequence joins TRBV20-1 and TRBJ2-7; either TRBD1 or TRBD2 may supply D (7 bases each). The germline gives CDR1 DFQATT, CDR2 SNEGSKA (reference sequence). V was cut by 6 bases and J by 6 bases, with 18 bases left in between. The CDR3 contains 13 residues. The DNA for the CDR3 is TGCAGTGCCGAGACAGGGAGGGCGTCCGAGCAGTACTTC. It specifies CSAETGRASEQYF.

J is TRBJ2-5 and V is TRBV7-6; 7 bases align to TRBD2. CDR3 length: 16 amino acids. J lost 5 bases, V lost 5 bases, and 14 bases had no gene match. Germline loops: CDR1 SGHVS, CDR2 FNYEAQ. For the CDR3, the DNA is TGTGCCAGCAGCCCGTGGGGCGGGAGCGCGGCGGAGACCCAGTACTTC. Its protein is CASSPWGGSAAETQYF. Filled out from reference TRBV7-6 and TRBJ2-5, the complete variable domain reads GAGVSQSPRYKVTKRGQDVALRCDPISGHVSLYWYRQALGQGPEFLTYFNYEAQQDKSGLPNDRFSAERPEGSISTLTIQRTEQRDSAMYRCASSPWGGSAAETQYFGPGTRLLVL.

The CDR3 loop is CASSLGGREHEQYF. CDR3 bases: TGTGCCAGCAGCTTAGGCGGGAGGGAACACGAGCAGTACTTC. The chain has TRBV7-9 and TRBJ2-7, with 9 nucleotides matching TRBD2. CDR3 length: 14 amino acids. CDR1 and CDR2 from the germline V gene are SEHNR and FQNEAQ (reference sequence). The J segment lost 5 bases and the V segment lost 1 base, leaving 3 bases of the junction unmatched.